This note documents a single T cell receptor beta chain sequence. This entry comes from a study of T cell responses to AZD1222 COVID-19 vaccine. Sequenced by immunoSEQ multiplex PCR; TCRdb stores in-frame clones only, minus some. Here the sample spans approximately 180,000 clones, about 90% being singletons. The CDR3 length is 14 residues. Trimming left V 5 bases short and J 5 bases short, with 15 bases between. CDR1 is SEHNR and CDR2 is FQNEAQ in the germline V gene (reference sequence). This sequence was found in an adult in good health. The J gene is TRBJ1-2, the V gene TRBV7-9; the D gene is possibly TRBD1 (6 bases). The sample in question was peripheral blood, obtained on day 0 of AZD1222 vaccination. Written as DNA, the CDR3 is TGTGCCAGCAGCCTCAGGGGCGAGAATTATGGCTACACCTTC. It encodes CASSLRGENYGYTF. Full variable domain (remainder filled in from reference TRBV7-9 and TRBJ1-2): DTGVSQNPRHKITKRGQNVTFRCDPISEHNRLYWYRQTLGQGPEFLTYFQNEAQLEKSRLLSDRFSAERPKGSFSTLEIQRTEQGDSAMYLCASSLRGENYGYTFGSGTRLTVV.